This is a list of T cell receptor beta chains from one sample in a study of cytomegalovirus exposure and HLA in healthy donors. Generated by immunoSEQ multiplex PCR, the TCRdb table keeps only in-frame clones and is missing some. This table has 250,000 to 400,000 clones, 70% to 90% appearing once. The material sequenced was PBMCs. These receptors were obtained from a man younger than 40 in good health and CMV-seronegative. The CDR3 runs from the conserved cysteine through the conserved F or W. D genes are given only for firm matches. Not all rows give a size; the values are once, few, many and, for expanded clones, a class.

j_call | v_call | d_call | clone_size | cdr3_nt | cdr3_aa
TRBJ2-7 | TRBV27 | TRBD2 | NA | TGTGCCAGCAGTTTAACACGGGGGACTACCTACGAGCAGTACTTC | CASSLTRGTTYEQYF
TRBJ2-3 | TRBV5-1 | TRBD2 | NA | TGCGCCAGCGGGGCTAGCGGGGGAAGCACAGATACGCAGTATTTT | CASGASGGSTDTQYF
TRBJ1-1 | TRBV5-4 | TRBD1 | once | TGTGCCAGCAGCCCACGGACAGGGGCGAACACTGAAGCTTTCTTT | CASSPRTGANTEAFF
TRBJ1-5 | TRBV7-9 | NA | NA | TGTGCCAGCAGCTCCTTGGGAGGGGAGCAGCCCCAGCATTTT | CASSSLGGEQPQHF
TRBJ1-5 | TRBV10-2 | TRBD1 | NA | TGCGCCAGCAGCCCTCAGGGGGGTCAGCCCCAGCATTTT | CASSPQGGQPQHF
TRBJ2-1 | TRBV5-1 | TRBD1 | once | TGCGCCAGCCGTACACAGGGGAGCTCCTACAATGAGCAGTTCTTC | CASRTQGSSYNEQFF
TRBJ1-3 | TRBV29-1 | TRBD1 | NA | TGCAGCGGTCGGACAGGGAAAGGAAACACCATATATTTT | CSGRTGKGNTIYF
TRBJ2-5 | TRBV2 | TRBD2 | NA | TGTGTCTCAAACCGGCGGGGGGGCGAAGAGACCCAGTACTTC | CVSNRRGGEETQYF
TRBJ2-7 | TRBV5-6 | TRBD1 | once | TGTGCCAGCAGCTATTTATCCGGGACAGCCTACGAGCAGTACTTC | CASSYLSGTAYEQYF
TRBJ2-7 | TRBV19 | NA | NA | TGTGCCAGTAGTACCTGGGGCGGTTCCACCTACGAGCAGTACTTC | CASSTWGGSTYEQYF
TRBJ1-2 | TRBV9 | TRBD1 | NA | TGTGCCAGCAGCGCTTCCCTTCCCACAGGGGCTAACTATGGCTACACCTTC | CASSASLPTGANYGYTF
TRBJ2-7 | TRBV18 | TRBD1 | NA | TGTGCCAGCTCACCGCGGGGGACAGGGGGTCCCTACGAGCAGTACTTC | CASSPRGTGGPYEQYF
TRBJ2-7 | TRBV4-1 | TRBD1 | NA | TGCGCCAGCAGCCAAGATCCCGGGACAGGGAGGGACGAGCAGTACTTC | CASSQDPGTGRDEQYF
TRBJ2-3 | TRBV10-3 | TRBD2 | NA | TGTGCCATCAGTGAGTCGAAGGGGGCTAGCGGGGGGACCACAGATACGCAGTATTTT | CAISESKGASGGTTDTQYF
TRBJ2-7 | TRBV2 | TRBD1 | NA | TGTGCCAGCAGTGGGTCGGACAGGAGCTCCTACGAGCAGTACTTC | CASSGSDRSSYEQYF
TRBJ1-1 | TRBV7-9 | TRBD1 | NA | TGTGCCAGCAGCCCGGACAGGGAGAGTCAAGCTTTCTTT | CASSPDRESQAFF
TRBJ1-5 | TRBV6-1 | NA | NA | TGTGCCAGCAGTGAATCAGGCAGGGCCCGTCAGCCCCAGCATTTT | CASSESGRARQPQHF
TRBJ1-1 | TRBV25-1 | TRBD1 | NA | TGTGCCAGCAGTGTGCAGGGGGAGAACACTGAAGCTTTCTTT | CASSVQGENTEAFF
TRBJ2-1 | TRBV6-6 | TRBD1 | NA | TGTGCCAGCAGTTACCCGTTGGGACAGGGCTGGCTCTTC | CASSYPLGQGWLF
TRBJ1-1 | TRBV5-4 | NA | NA | TGTGCCAGCAGCTTGGTCGGCTTAGGGGACACTGAAGCTTTCTTT | CASSLVGLGDTEAFF
TRBJ1-1 | TRBV10-3 | NA | few | TGTGCCATCAATTCCGGCACTGAAGCTTTCTTT | CAINSGTEAFF
TRBJ1-2 | TRBV7-9 | NA | NA | TGTGCCAGCAGCTTAGGGGAGCCAAACTATGGCTACACCTTC | CASSLGEPNYGYTF
TRBJ1-4 | TRBV9 | NA | once | TGTGCCAGCAGCGTAGGACGCGGTGAAAAACTGTTTTTT | CASSVGRGEKLFF
TRBJ1-5 | TRBV19 | TRBD1 | once | TGTGCCAGTAGTCCCGGGACAGGGGAGGATTATCAGCCCCAGCATTTT | CASSPGTGEDYQPQHF
TRBJ1-4 | TRBV13 | NA | NA | TGTGCCAGCAGCCCGGGAGGAAATGAAAAACTGTTTTTT | CASSPGGNEKLFF
TRBJ2-3 | TRBV19 | NA | once | TGTGCCAGTAGTACTCACTTGGAGGATACGCAGTATTTT | CASSTHLEDTQYF
TRBJ1-1 | TRBV10-2 | TRBD1 | NA | TGCGCCAGCAAGACAGGGGACCCCACTGAAGCTTTCTTT | CASKTGDPTEAFF
TRBJ1-1 | TRBV7-9 | NA | NA | TGTGCCAGCAGCCCCCCAGGTGGGAACACTGAAGCTTTCTTT | CASSPPGGNTEAFF
TRBJ2-7 | TRBV10-3 | TRBD2 | NA | TGTGCCATCAGTCAGGGGCGGACTAGCGGGGGGGACGAGCAGTACTTC | CAISQGRTSGGDEQYF
TRBJ2-7 | TRBV15 | NA | once | TGTGCCACCAGCAGAGATGCGGGACGGGTACCCTACGAGCAGTACTTC | CATSRDAGRVPYEQYF
TRBJ1-1 | TRBV2 | NA | NA | TGTGCCAGCAGTGATGGACTGGGCACTGAAGCTTTCTTT | CASSDGLGTEAFF
TRBJ1-3 | TRBV25-1 | NA | NA | TGTGCCAGCAGTGCCTACAGGGCACAGGACACCATATATTTT | CASSAYRAQDTIYF
TRBJ1-3 | TRBV5-6 | NA | NA | TGTGCCAGCAGCTTGAGGCGGGGCGGAAACACCATATATTTT | CASSLRRGGNTIYF
TRBJ1-1 | TRBV11-2 | NA | NA | TGTGCCAGCAGCTTAACCACCGCAGGGGACACTGAAGCTTTCTTT | CASSLTTAGDTEAFF
TRBJ1-1 | TRBV6-1 | TRBD1 | NA | TGTGCCAGCAGCCCGATTCCAGGGGGCACTGAAGCTTTCTTT | CASSPIPGGTEAFF
TRBJ2-2 | TRBV19 | NA | NA | TGTGCCAGTAGTTTTTCTAACACCGGGGAGCTGTTTTTT | CASSFSNTGELFF
TRBJ2-4 | TRBV27 | TRBD2 | NA | TGTGCCAGCAGTCAACCCCGGGCTAGCGGGGTTTACATTCAGTACTTC | CASSQPRASGVYIQYF
TRBJ1-1 | TRBV6-1 | NA | NA | TGTGCCAGCAAGAGGGGACTCAACACTGAAGCTTTCTTT | CASKRGLNTEAFF
TRBJ2-7 | TRBV4-1 | TRBD2 | NA | TGCGCCAGCAGCCACGGGGGACTACTAAGCTCCTACGAGCAGTACTTC | CASSHGGLLSSYEQYF
TRBJ2-1 | TRBV4-3 | NA | NA | TGCGCCAGCAGCCAAGAATGGCGCGACAGCCTTCTCTACAATGAGCAGTTCTTC | CASSQEWRDSLLYNEQFF
TRBJ1-4 | TRBV6-6 | NA | NA | TGTGCCAGCACCGGACAGTGGAGGGAAAAACTGTTTTTT | CASTGQWREKLFF
TRBJ2-2 | TRBV7-2 | TRBD2 | once | TGTGCCAGCAGCTTGACTAGCGGGAACACCGGGGAGCTGTTTTTT | CASSLTSGNTGELFF
TRBJ2-7 | TRBV29-1 | TRBD1 | NA | TGCAGCGGGGGACAGGTCTACGAGCAGTACTTC | CSGGQVYEQYF
TRBJ2-3 | TRBV7-2 | TRBD2 | NA | TGTGCCAGCAGCCGAATCAGCGGGGTTAGCACAGATACGCAGTATTTT | CASSRISGVSTDTQYF